Below are 12 T cell receptor beta chains sequenced from a single sample in a study of cytotoxic CD8 clonotypes in ibrutinib-treated CLL. Sequenced by immunoSEQ multiplex PCR; TCRdb stores in-frame clones only, minus some. The data contain almost 250,000 clones, less than 75% of them singletons. The specimen comprised PBMCs, sampled after 24 months of ibrutinib treatment. The receptors come from a human donor with chronic lymphocytic leukemia.

This sequence joins TRBV25-1 and TRBJ2-1; D unclear. Trimming cost V 6 bases and J 0 bases, with 9 bases left between them. CDR3 length: 14 residues. Germline V lookup: CDR1 MGHDK, CDR2 SYGVNS. The CDR3 sequence: CASRSESSYNEQFF. The CDR3, as DNA: TGTGCCAGCAGAAGCGAGAGCTCCTACAATGAGCAGTTCTTC.

The rearrangement uses TRBV28 and TRBJ1-5; no reliable D call. This CDR3 has 12 amino acids. Germline assignment: CDR1 MDHEN and CDR2 SYDVKM. Trimming left V 6 bases short and J 7 bases short, with 10 bases between. In DNA form, the CDR3 reads TGTGCCAGCAGCTATTCGGGGCAGCCCCAGCATTTT. Protein product: CASSYSGQPQHF. The full variable domain, its missing parts supplied by reference TRBV28 and TRBJ1-5, is DVKVTQSSRYLVKRTGEKVFLECVQDMDHENMFWYRQDPGLGLRLIYFSYDVKMKEKGDIPEGYSVSREKKERFSLILESASTNQTSMYLCASSYSGQPQHFGDGTRLSIL.

The chain is built from TRBV9 and TRBJ2-2; D is unresolved. Germline V gene lookup returns CDR1 SGDLS and CDR2 YYNGEE. V was shortened by 5 bases and J by 3 bases, with 14 bases between the two germline ends. The CDR3 loop spans 15 amino acids. CDR3 sequence (DNA): TGTGCCAGCAGGTATAGTGTTTCGGACACCGGGGAGCTGTTTTTT. Translating it yields CASRYSVSDTGELFF.

This chain joins TRBV4-3 and TRBJ1-4, with a weak D call TRBD1 (6 bases). The CDR3 contains 16 residues. V lost 0 bases, J lost 2 bases, and 10 bases lay in between. From germline, CDR1 is LGHNA and CDR2 YSLEER. The CDR3 sequence: CASSQDGGLTNEKLFF. CDR3 coding DNA: TGCGCCAGCAGCCAAGATGGGGGGCTCACTAATGAAAAACTGTTTTTT.

This chain uses TRBV10-3 with TRBJ1-2; 8 bases agree with TRBD1. The germline CDR1 and CDR2 sequences are ENHRY and SYGVKD. The trim removed 10 bases at V and 4 bases at J, leaving 17 bases unmatched. CDR3 length: 16 residues. CDR3 region: CATPLDREDPSYGYTF. CDR3 bases: TGTGCCACCCCGCTGGACAGGGAGGACCCATCCTATGGCTACACCTTC.

The chain has TRBV6-5 and TRBJ1-4; D might be TRBD1 (6 bases). V shed 6 bases and J shed 3 bases, with 11 bases lying between them. CDR3 length equals 14 residues. Germline V lookup: CDR1 MNHEY, CDR2 SVGAGI. CDR3: CASRPGHANEKLFF. In DNA form, the CDR3 reads TGTGCCAGCAGACCGGGACATGCTAATGAAAAACTGTTTTTT.

This sequence joins TRBV4-2 and TRBJ1-3, with a possible D match to TRBD1 (6 bases). V was clipped by 3 bases and J by 3 bases, with 27 bases between them. Per the germline V gene, CDR1 is LGHNA and CDR2 is YNFKEQ. This CDR3 region has 20 residues. CDR3 amino acids: CASSHRYPRGGDMGGNTIYF. The CDR3 nucleotides are TGTGCCAGCAGCCATCGCTACCCACGAGGAGGGGACATGGGTGGAAACACCATATATTTT.

This clone appeared a few times. The J gene is TRBJ2-7, the V gene TRBV6-5; 10 bases map to TRBD1. Germline V CDR1 and CDR2: MNHEY, SVGAGI. V lost 2 bases and J lost 6; bases outside the gene matches: 7. CDR3 length: 15 amino acids. CDR3 DNA sequence: TGTGCCAGCAGTTACGCGGGGACAGGGGTTGTCGAGCAGTACTTC. As protein: CASSYAGTGVVEQYF.

The V and J genes are TRBV5-4 and TRBJ2-7; no firm D call. Trimming cost V 0 bases and J 3 bases, with 4 bases left between them. Looked up from germline, CDR1 is SGHNT and CDR2 is YYREEE (reference sequence). This CDR3 region has 12 residues. The CDR3 DNA reads as TGTGCCAGCAGCTTGGAAGGCTACGAGCAGTACTTC. Translation: CASSLEGYEQYF. The complete variable domain, with remaining parts taken from reference TRBV5-4 and TRBJ2-7, reads ETGVTQSPTHLIKTRGQQVTLRCSSQSGHNTVSWYQQALGQGPQFIFQYYREEENGRGNFPPRFSGLQFPNYSSELNVNALELDDSALYLCASSLEGYEQYFGPGTRLTVT.

This chain links TRBV7-8 with TRBJ2-7; 7 bases fit TRBD1. V lost 1 base to trimming and J lost 3 bases; unmatched junction nucleotides: 3. From germline, CDR1 is SGHVS and CDR2 FQNEAQ. The CDR3 has 14 amino acids. The CDR3 is CASSLEGTDYEQYF. The CDR3 DNA reads TGTGCCAGCAGCTTAGAGGGGACAGACTACGAGCAGTACTTC. Combining the CDR3 with reference TRBV7-8 and TRBJ2-7 gives the whole variable domain GAGVSQSPRYKVAKRGQDVALRCDPISGHVSLFWYQQALGQGPEFLTYFQNEAQLDKSGLPSDRFFAERPEGSVSTLKIQRTQQEDSAVYLCASSLEGTDYEQYFGPGTRLTVT.

The rearrangement joins TRBV9 to TRBJ2-3, with D uncertain. CDR3 size: 13 residues. Trimming pared 0 bases from V and 3 bases from J, leaving 5 bases between. Germline V gene data show CDR1 as SGDLS and CDR2 as YYNGEE. As DNA, the CDR3 is TGTGCCAGCAGCGTAGACGCAACAGATACGCAGTATTTT. Its translation is CASSVDATDTQYF.

The chain's CDR3 is CASSLSSGELFF. CDR3 coding DNA: TGTGCCAGCAGCCTGTCTAGCGGGGAGCTGTTTTTT. This chain connects TRBV7-2 to TRBJ2-2; the D is unclear. The germline V gene has CDR1 SGHTA and CDR2 FQGNSA. Trimming removed 5 bases at V and 7 bases at J, with 8 bases between. This CDR3 contains 12 residues.